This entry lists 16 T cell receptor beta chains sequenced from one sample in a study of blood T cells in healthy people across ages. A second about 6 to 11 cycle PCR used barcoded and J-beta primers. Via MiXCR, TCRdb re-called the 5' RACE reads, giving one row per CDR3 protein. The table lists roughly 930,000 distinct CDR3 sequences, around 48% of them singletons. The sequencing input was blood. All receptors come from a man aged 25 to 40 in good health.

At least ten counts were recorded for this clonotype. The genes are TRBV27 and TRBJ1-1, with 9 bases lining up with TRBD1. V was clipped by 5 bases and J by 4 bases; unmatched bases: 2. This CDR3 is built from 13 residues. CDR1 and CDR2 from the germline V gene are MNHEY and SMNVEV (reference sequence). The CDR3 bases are TGTGCCAGCAGTCCGGGACAGGGCACTGAAGCTTTCTTT. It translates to CASSPGQGTEAFF.

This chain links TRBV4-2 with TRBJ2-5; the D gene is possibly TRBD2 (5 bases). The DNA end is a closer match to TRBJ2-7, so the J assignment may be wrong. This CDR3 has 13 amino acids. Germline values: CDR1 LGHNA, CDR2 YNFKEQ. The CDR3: CASSQVGEYEQYF. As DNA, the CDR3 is TGTGCCAGCAGCCAAGTGGGAGAGTACGAGCAGTACTTC.

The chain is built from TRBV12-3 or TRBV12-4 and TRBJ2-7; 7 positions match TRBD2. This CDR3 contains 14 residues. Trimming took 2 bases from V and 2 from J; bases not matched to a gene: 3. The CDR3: CASSLQGLTYEQYF. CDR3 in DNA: TGTGCCAGCAGTTTACAGGGACTAACCTACGAGCAGTACTTC.

For the CDR3, the DNA is TGTGCCAGCAGCTTAGTGGGCAGGGTAGGCGGCTACACCTTC. Residues: CASSLVGRVGGYTF. This chain joins TRBV11-2 and TRBJ1-2; perhaps TRBD1 as D (5 bases). The CDR3 is 14 residues long. The V end was cut by 1 base, the J end by 8 bases, with 14 bases between. Germline V CDR1 and CDR2: SGHAT, FQNNGV.

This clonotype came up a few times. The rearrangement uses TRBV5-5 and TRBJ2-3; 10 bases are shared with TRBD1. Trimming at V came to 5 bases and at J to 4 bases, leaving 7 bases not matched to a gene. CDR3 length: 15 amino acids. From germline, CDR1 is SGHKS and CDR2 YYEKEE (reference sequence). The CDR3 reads CASRDDRGLSDTQYF. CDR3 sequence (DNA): TGTGCCAGCAGAGACGACAGGGGGCTTTCAGATACGCAGTATTTT. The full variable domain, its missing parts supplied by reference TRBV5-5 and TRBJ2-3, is DAGVTQSPTHLIKTRGQQVTLRCSPISGHKSVSWYQQVLGQGPQFIFQYYEKEERGRGNFPDRFSARQFPNYSSELNVNALLLGDSALYLCASRDDRGLSDTQYFGPGTRLTVL.

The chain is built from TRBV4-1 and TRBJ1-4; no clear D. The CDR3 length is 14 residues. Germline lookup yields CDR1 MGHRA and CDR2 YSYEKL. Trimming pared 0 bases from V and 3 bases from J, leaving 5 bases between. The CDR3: CASSQEGANEKLFF. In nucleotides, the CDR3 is TGCGCCAGCAGCCAAGAGGGAGCTAATGAAAAACTGTTTTTT.

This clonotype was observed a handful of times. CDR3 amino acids: CASSISGTPQETQYF. DNA for the CDR3: TGTGCCAGCAGCATATCCGGGACACCTCAAGAGACCCAGTACTTC. The chain carries TRBV5-5 and TRBJ2-5, with a tentative D call TRBD1 (6 bases). This CDR3 is 15 amino acids long. V dropped 4 bases and J dropped 2 bases, with 15 bases sitting between them. Germline CDR1 and CDR2: SGHKS and YYEKEE (reference sequence).

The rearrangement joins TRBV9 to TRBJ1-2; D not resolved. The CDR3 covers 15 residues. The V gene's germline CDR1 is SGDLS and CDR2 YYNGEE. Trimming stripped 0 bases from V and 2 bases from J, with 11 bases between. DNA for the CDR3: TGTGCCAGCAGCGTAGACGATGTGGCGAACTATGGCTACACCTTC. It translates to CASSVDDVANYGYTF.

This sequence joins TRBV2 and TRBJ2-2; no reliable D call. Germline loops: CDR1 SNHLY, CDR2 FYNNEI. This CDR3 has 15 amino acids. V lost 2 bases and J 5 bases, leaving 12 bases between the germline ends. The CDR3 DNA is TGTGCCAGCAGTGAACCTGGACGGCTTACCGGGGAGCTGTTTTTT. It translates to CASSEPGRLTGELFF.

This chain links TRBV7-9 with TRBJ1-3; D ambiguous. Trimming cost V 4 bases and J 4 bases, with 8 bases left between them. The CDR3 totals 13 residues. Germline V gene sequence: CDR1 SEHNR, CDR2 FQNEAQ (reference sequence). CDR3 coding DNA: TGTGCCAGCAGCTCAGCGACAGGAAACACCATATATTTT. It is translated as CASSSATGNTIYF. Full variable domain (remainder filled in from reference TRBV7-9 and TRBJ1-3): DTGVSQNPRHKITKRGQNVTFRCDPISEHNRLYWYRQTLGQGPEFLTYFQNEAQLEKSRLLSDRFSAERPKGSFSTLEIQRTEQGDSAMYLCASSSATGNTIYFGEGSWLTVV.

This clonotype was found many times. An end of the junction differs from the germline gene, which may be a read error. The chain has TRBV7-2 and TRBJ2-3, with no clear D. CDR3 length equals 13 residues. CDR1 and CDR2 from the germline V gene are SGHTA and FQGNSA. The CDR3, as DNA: TGCGCCAGCAGCTTGGCCCTCACAGATACGCAGTATTTT. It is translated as CASSLALTDTQYF.

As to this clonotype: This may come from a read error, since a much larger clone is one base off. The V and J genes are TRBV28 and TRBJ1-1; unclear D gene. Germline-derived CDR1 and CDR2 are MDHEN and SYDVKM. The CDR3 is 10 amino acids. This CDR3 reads CVSFREEAFF. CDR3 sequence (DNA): TGTGTCAGCTTCCGGGAGGAAGCTTTCTTT.

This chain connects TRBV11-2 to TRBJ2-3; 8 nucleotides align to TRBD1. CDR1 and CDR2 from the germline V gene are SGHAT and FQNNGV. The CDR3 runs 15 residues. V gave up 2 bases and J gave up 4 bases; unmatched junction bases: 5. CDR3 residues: CASSLRDRSADTQYF. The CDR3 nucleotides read TGTGCCAGCAGCTTAAGGGACAGGAGCGCAGATACGCAGTATTTT.

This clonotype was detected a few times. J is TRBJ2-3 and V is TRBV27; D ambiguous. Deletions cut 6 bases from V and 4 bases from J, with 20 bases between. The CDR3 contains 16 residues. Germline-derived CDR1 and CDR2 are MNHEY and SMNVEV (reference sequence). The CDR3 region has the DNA TGTGCCAGCAGCTTAGAAGGCCGTACACGGGCAGATACGCAGTATTTT. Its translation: CASSLEGRTRADTQYF.

The CDR3 protein is CSVEDRGTQVQHF. CDR3 nucleotides: TGCAGCGTTGAAGATCGGGGGACCCAGGTCCAGCATTTT. The chain couples TRBV29-1 to TRBJ1-5; possible D gene TRBD1, 5 bases. V dropped 0 bases and J dropped 12 bases, with 15 bases sitting between them. The CDR3 is made up of 13 amino acids. Germline V lookup: CDR1 SQVTM, CDR2 ANQGSEA.

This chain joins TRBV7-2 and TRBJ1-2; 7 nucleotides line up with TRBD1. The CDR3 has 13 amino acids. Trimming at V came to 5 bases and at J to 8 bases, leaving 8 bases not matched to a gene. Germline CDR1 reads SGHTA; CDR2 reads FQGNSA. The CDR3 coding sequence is TGTGCCAGCAGCCCCGGACAGGAAGGGGGCTACACCTTC. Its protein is CASSPGQEGGYTF.